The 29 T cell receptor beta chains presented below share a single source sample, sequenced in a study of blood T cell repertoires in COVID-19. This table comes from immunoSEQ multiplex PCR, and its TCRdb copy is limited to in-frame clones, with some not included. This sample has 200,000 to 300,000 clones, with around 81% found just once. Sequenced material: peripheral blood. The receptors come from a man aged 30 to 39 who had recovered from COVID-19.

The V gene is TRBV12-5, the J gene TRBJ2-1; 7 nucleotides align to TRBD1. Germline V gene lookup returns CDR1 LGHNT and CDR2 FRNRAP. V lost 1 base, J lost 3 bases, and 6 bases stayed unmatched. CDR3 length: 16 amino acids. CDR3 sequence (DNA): TGTGCTAGTGGTTTGGACCGGGACAGCTACTACAATGAGCAGTTCTTC. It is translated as CASGLDRDSYYNEQFF.

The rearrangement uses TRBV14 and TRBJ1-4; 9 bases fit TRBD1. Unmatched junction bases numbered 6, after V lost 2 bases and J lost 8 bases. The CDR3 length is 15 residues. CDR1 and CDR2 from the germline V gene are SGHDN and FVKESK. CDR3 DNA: TGTGCCAGCAGCCAACAACAGGGGGCTTCAGAAAAACTGTTTTTT. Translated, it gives CASSQQQGASEKLFF.

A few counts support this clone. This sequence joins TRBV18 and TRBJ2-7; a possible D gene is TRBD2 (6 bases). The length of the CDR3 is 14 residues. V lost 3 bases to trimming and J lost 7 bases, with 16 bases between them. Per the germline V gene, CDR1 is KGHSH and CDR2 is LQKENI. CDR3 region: CASSPSAGLGEQYF. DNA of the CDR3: TGTGCCAGCTCACCCTCGGCGGGGTTGGGGGAGCAGTACTTC.

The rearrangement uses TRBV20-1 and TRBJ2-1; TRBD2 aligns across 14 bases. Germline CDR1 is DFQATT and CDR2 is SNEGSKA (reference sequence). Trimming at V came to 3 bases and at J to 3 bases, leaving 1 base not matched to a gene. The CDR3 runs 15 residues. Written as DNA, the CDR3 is TGCAGTGCTAGTGGACTAGCGGGGGGCTACAATGAGCAGTTCTTC. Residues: CSASGLAGGYNEQFF.

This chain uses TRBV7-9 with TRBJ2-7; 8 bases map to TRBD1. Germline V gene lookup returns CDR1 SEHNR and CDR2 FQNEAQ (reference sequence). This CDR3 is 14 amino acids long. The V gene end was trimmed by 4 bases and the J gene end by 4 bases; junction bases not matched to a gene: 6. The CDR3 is CASSSPDRVYEQYF. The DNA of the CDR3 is TGTGCCAGCAGCTCCCCGGACAGGGTTTACGAGCAGTACTTC.

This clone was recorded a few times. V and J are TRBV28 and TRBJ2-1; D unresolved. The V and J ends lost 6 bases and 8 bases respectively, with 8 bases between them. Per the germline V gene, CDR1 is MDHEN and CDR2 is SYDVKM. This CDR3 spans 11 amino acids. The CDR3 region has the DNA TGTGCCAGCAGGGAGTGGGATGAGCAGTTCTTC. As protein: CASREWDEQFF.

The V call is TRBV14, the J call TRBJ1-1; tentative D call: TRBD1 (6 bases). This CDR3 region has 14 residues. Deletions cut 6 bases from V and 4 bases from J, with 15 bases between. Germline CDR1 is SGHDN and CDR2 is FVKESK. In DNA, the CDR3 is TGTGCCAGCAGACGGGAAGGGACATTCACTGAAGCTTTCTTT. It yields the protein CASRREGTFTEAFF.

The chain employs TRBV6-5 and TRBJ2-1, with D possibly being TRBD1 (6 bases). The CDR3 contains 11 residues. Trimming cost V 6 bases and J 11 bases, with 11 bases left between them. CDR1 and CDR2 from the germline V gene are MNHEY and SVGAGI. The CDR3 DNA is TGTGCCAGCAGGGTCAGGGGTCAGCAGTTCTTC. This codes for CASRVRGQQFF.

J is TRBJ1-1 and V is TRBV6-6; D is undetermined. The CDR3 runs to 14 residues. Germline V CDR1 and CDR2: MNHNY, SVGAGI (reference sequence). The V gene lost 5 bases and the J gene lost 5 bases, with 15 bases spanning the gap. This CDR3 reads CASSEAPGGTEAFF. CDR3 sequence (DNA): TGTGCCAGCAGTGAGGCCCCCGGTGGGACTGAAGCTTTCTTT.

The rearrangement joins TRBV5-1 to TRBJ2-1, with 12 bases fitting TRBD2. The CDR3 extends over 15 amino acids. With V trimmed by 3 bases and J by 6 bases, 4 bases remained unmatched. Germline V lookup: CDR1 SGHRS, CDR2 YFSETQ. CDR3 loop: CASSSGLAGINEQFF. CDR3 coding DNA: TGCGCCAGCAGCTCAGGACTAGCGGGGATCAATGAGCAGTTCTTC.

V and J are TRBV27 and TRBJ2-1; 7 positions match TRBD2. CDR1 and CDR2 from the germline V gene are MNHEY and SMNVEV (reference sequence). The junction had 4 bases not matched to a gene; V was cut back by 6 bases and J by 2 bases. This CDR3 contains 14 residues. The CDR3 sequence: CASSGRGTYNEQFF. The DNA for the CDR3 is TGTGCCAGCAGCGGGCGGGGGACCTACAATGAGCAGTTCTTC.

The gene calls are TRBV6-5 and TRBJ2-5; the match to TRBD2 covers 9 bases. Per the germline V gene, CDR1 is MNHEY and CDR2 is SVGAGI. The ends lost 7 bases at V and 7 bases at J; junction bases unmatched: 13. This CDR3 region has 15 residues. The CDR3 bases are TGTGCCAGCATAGAAGTAGCGGGGGAAGGGGGGACCCAGTACTTC. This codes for CASIEVAGEGGTQYF.

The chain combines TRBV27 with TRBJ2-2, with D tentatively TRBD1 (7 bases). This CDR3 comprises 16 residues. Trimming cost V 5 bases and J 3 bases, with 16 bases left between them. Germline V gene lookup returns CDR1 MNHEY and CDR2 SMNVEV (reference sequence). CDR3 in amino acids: CASSRDFQGDTGELFF. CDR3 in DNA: TGTGCCAGCAGTAGGGACTTCCAGGGGGACACCGGGGAGCTGTTTTTT.

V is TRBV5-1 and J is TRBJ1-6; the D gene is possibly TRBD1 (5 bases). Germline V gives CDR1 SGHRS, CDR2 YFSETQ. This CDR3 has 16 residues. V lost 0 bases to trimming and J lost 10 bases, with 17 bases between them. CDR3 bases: TGCGCCAGCAGCTTGGAGGTCGGCGGAGGGGAATCACCCCTCCACTTT. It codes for CASSLEVGGGESPLHF.

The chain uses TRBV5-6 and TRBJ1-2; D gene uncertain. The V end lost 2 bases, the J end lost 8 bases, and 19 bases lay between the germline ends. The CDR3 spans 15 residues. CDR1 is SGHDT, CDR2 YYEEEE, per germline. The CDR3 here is CASSFVGLSSGGYTF. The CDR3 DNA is TGTGCCAGCAGCTTCGTCGGCCTGAGCTCCGGGGGCTACACCTTC.

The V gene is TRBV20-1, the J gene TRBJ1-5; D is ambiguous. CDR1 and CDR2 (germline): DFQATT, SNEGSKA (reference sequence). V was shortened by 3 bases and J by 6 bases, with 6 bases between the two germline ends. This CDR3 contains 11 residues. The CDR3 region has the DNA TGCAGTGCTAGCCGGAGTCAGCCCCAGCATTTT. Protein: CSASRSQPQHF.

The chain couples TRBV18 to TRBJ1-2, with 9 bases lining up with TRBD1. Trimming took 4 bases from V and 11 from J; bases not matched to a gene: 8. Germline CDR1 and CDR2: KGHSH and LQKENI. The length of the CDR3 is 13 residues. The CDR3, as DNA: TGTGCCAGCTCACAGGGGACAGGGTTTGTTTACACCTTC. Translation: CASSQGTGFVYTF.

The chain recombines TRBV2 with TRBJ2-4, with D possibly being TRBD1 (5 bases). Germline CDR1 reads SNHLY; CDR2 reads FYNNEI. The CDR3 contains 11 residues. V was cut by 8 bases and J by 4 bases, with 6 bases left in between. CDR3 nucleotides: TGTGCCAGCGGGGCGAAAAACATTCAGTACTTC. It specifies CASGAKNIQYF.

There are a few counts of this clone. CDR3 loop: CASSPGQGVNSPLHF. The CDR3, as DNA: TGTGCCAGCAGCCCTGGGCAGGGGGTTAATTCACCCCTCCACTTT. V gene TRBV13 combines with J gene TRBJ1-6; 7 positions match TRBD1. Germline lookup yields CDR1 PRHDT and CDR2 FYEKMQ (reference sequence). The CDR3 runs 15 residues. After removal of 5 bases from V and 6 bases from J, the junction contained 7 bases not matched to a gene.

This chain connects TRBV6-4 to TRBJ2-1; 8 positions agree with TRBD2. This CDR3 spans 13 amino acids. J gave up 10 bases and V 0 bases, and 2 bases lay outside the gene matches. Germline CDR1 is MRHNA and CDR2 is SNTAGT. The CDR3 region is CASSDSRGGEQFF. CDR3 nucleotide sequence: TGTGCCAGCAGTGACTCCCGCGGGGGGGAGCAGTTCTTC.

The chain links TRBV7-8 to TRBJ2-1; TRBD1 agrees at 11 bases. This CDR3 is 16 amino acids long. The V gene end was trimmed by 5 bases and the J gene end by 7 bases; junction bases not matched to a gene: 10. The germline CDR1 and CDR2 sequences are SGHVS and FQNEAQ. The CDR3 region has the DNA TGTGCCAGCAGCAGGGAGGACAGGGGGCCAGGAAATGAGCAGTTCTTC. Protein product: CASSREDRGPGNEQFF.

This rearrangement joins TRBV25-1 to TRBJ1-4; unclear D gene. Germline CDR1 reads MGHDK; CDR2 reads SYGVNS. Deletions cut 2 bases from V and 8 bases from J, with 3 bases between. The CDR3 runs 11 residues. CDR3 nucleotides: TGTGCCAGCAGTGAACGGGAAAAACTGTTTTTT. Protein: CASSEREKLFF.

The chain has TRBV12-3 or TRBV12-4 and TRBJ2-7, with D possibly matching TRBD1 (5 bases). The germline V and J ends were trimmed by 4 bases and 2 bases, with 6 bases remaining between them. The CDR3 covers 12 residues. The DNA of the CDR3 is TGTGCCAGCAGTTCAGGGACCTACGAGCAGTACTTC. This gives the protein CASSSGTYEQYF.

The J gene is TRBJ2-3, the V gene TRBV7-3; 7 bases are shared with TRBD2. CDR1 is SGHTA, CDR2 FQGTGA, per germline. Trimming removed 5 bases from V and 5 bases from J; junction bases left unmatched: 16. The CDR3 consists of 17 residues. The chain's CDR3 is CASSPQERGDHIDTQYF. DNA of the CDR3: TGTGCCAGCAGCCCCCAGGAGCGGGGTGATCATATAGATACGCAGTATTTT. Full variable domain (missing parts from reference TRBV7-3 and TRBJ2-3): GAGVSQTPSNKVTEKGKYVELRCDPISGHTALYWYRQSLGQGPEFLIYFQGTGAADDSGLPNDRFFAVRPEGSVSTLKIQRTERGDSAVYLCASSPQERGDHIDTQYFGPGTRLTVL.

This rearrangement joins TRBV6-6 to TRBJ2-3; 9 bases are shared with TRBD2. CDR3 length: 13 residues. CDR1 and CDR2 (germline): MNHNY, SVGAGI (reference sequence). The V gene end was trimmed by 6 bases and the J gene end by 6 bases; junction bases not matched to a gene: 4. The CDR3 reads CASSSGGPDTQYF. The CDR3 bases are TGTGCCAGCAGCAGCGGGGGGCCCGATACGCAGTATTTT.

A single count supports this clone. The CDR3 DNA reads TGTGCCAGCAGCCCTTCGCCGACAGGGGAAAAACTGTTTTTT. Translated, it gives CASSPSPTGEKLFF. The chain couples TRBV7-2 to TRBJ1-4; 7 nucleotides line up with TRBD1. V was pared by 5 bases and J by 8 bases, with 8 bases of the junction left unmatched. CDR3 length equals 14 residues. In germline, CDR1 is SGHTA, CDR2 FQGNSA.

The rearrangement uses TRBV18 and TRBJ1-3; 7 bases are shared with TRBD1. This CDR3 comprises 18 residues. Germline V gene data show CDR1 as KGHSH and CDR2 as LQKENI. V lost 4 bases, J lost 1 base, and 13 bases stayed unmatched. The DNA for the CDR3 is TGTGCCAGCTCACGGACCCCGGGACAGACAGCGTCTGGAAACACCATATATTTT. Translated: CASSRTPGQTASGNTIYF.

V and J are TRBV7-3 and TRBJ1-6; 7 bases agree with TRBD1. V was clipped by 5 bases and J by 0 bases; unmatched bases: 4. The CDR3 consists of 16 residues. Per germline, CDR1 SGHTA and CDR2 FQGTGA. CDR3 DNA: TGTGCCAGCAGCCGACAGGGAAGCTCCTATAATTCACCCCTCCACTTT. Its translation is CASSRQGSSYNSPLHF.

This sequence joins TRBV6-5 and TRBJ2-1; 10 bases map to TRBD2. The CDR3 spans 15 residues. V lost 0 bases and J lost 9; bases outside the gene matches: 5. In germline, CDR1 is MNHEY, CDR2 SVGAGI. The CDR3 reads CASSYSSGGAVEQFF. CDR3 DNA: TGTGCCAGCAGTTACTCGAGCGGGGGGGCGGTTGAGCAGTTCTTC.